Included here is one T cell receptor beta chain sequence, with context. Sequencing was limited to surgery cases with top T cell transcript signatures in brain tissue. TCRdb's copy holds only in-frame clones and misses some; the assay was immunoSEQ multiplex PCR. The sample yields around 100,000 clones, 90% to 95% seen once. This sample stems from a study of brain T cells in children with intractable seizures. The clonotype was recovered from a boy under two years old with hemimegalencephaly and intractable seizures. The material sequenced was peripheral blood, taken at surgery.

CDR3 region: CASSSGRGAYEQYF. CDR3 nucleotide sequence: TGTGCCAGCAGTTCGGGCCGGGGGGCCTACGAGCAGTACTTC. The gene calls are TRBV6-6 and TRBJ2-7; TRBD2 matches 7 bases. The V gene end was trimmed by 4 bases and the J gene end by 2 bases; junction bases not matched to a gene: 5. The CDR3 loop spans 14 amino acids. Looked up from germline, CDR1 is MNHNY and CDR2 is SVGAGI (reference sequence).